This T cell receptor (beta chain) was captured by sequencing in a study of blood T cell repertoires in COVID-19. At the level of the study: T cells, B-cell-depleted T cells, or PBMCs supplied cDNA or gDNA.

CDR3 length equals 13 residues. The V gene lost 11 bases and the J gene lost 4 bases, with 17 bases spanning the gap. Looked up from germline, CDR1 is SNHLY and CDR2 is FYNNEI. Clones were read by immunoSEQ multiplex PCR, and TCRdb kept only the in-frame ones, dropping some. The repertoire has approximately 100,000 clones, about 85% of them found once; the top ten carry 2.1%. The receptor was isolated from a human donor in a cohort sampled during active COVID-19. The V and J genes are TRBV2 and TRBJ1-1; maybe TRBD1 (5 bases). Material for sequencing was peripheral blood. In DNA form, the CDR3 reads TGTGCCGGCTGCCAGGGATTGGGCACTGAAGCTTTCTTT. Translating gives CAGCQGLGTEAFF.